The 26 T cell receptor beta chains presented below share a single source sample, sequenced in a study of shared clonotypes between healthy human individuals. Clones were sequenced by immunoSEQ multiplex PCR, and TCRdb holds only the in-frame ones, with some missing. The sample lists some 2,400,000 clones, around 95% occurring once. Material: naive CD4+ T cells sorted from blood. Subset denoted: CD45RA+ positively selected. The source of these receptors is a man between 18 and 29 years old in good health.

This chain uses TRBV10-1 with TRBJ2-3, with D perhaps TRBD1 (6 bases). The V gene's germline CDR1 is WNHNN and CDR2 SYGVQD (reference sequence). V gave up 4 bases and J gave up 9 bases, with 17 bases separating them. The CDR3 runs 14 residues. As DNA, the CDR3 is TGCGCCAGCAGTGTCGGGACAACACAGATAACGCAGTATTTT. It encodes CASSVGTTQITQYF.

CDR3 in amino acids: CAISAERGTQFF. The CDR3 DNA follows: TGTGCCATCAGTGCCGAAAGGGGGACGCAGTTCTTC. The chain recombines TRBV10-3 with TRBJ2-1, with a possible D match to TRBD1 (6 bases). The V gene's germline CDR1 is ENHRY and CDR2 SYGVKD. The V end was cut by 4 bases, the J end by 12 bases, with 13 bases between. The CDR3 spans 12 residues.

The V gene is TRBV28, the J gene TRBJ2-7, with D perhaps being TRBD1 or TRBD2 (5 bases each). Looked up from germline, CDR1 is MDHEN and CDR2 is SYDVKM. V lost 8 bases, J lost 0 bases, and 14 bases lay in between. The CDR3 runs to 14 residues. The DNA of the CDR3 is TGTGCCAGCGTAGGGGCGAGGGGCTCCTACGAGCAGTACTTC. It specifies CASVGARGSYEQYF.

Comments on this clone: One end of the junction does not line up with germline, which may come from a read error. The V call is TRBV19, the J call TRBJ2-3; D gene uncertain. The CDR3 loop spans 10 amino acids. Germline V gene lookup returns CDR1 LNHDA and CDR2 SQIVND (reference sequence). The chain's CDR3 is CASSSNRKIF. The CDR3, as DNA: TGTGCCAGTAGTTCGAACCGGAAAATCTTT.

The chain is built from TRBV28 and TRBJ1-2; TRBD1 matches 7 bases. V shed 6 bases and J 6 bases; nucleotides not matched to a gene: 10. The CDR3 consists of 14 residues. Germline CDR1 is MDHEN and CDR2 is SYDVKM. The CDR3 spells CASSHKRQGDGYTF. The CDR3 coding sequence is TGTGCCAGCAGCCACAAAAGACAGGGAGATGGCTACACCTTC.

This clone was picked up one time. The CDR3 DNA reads TGTGCCAGCAGCTTGGCAAACAGTATTTCTGGAAACACCATATATTTT. Translated, it gives CASSLANSISGNTIYF. This chain uses TRBV5-4 with TRBJ1-3; D is uncertain. CDR1 is SGHNT, CDR2 YYREEE, per germline (reference sequence). This CDR3 is 16 amino acids long. The ends were cut back, 0 bases at V and 1 base at J, with 11 bases in the middle.

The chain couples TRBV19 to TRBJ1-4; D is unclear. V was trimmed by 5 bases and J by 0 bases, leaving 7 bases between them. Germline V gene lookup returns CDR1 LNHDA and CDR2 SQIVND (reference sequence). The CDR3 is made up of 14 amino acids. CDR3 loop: CASSPRATNEKLFF. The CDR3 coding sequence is TGTGCCAGTAGTCCTCGGGCAACTAATGAAAAACTGTTTTTT. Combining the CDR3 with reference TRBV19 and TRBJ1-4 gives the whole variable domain DGGITQSPKYLFRKEGQNVTLSCEQNLNHDAMYWYRQDPGQGLRLIYYSQIVNDFQKGDIAEGYSVSREKKESFPLTVTSAQKNPTAFYLCASSPRATNEKLFFGSGTQLSVL.

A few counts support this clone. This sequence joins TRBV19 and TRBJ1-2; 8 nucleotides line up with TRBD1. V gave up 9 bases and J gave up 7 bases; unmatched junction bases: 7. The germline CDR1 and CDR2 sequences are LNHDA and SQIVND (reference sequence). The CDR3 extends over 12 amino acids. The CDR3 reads CASGGQGGGYTF. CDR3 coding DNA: TGTGCCAGCGGAGGACAGGGAGGTGGCTACACCTTC.

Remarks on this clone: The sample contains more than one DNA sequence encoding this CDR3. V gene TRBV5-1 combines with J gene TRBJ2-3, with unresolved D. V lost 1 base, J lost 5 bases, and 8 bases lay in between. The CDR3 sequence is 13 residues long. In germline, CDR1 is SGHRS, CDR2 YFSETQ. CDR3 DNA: TGCGCCAGCAGCTTGATTCCGAGAGATACGCAGTATTTT. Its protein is CASSLIPRDTQYF.

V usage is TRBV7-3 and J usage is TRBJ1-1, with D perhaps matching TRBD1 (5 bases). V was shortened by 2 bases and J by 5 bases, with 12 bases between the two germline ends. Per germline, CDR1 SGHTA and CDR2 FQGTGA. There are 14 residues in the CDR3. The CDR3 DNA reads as TGTGCCAGCAGCTTAGTCCCAGGGACGACTGAAGCTTTCTTT. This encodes CASSLVPGTTEAFF.

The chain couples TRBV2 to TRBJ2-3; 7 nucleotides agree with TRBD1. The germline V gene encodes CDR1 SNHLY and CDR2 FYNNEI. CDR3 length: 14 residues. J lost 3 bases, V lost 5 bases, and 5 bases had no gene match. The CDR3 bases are TGTGCCAGCAGTAGCCAGGGGGTGACAGATACGCAGTATTTT. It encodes CASSSQGVTDTQYF.

The CDR3 sequence is CASSEVRTIPGANVLTF. CDR3 in DNA: TGTGCCAGCAGTGAAGTAAGGACTATACCTGGGGCCAACGTCCTGACTTTC. The chain links TRBV2 to TRBJ2-6; D possibly corresponds to TRBD2 (6 bases). The germline V and J ends were trimmed by 1 base and 2 bases, with 12 bases remaining between them. The CDR3 runs 17 residues. CDR1 is SNHLY, CDR2 FYNNEI, per germline.

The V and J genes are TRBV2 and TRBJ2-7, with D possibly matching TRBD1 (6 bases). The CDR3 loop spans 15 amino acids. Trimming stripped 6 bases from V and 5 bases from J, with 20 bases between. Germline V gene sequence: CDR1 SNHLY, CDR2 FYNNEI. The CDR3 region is CASRVHAAGDDEQYF. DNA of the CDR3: TGTGCCAGCAGGGTCCACGCGGCAGGGGACGACGAGCAGTACTTC.

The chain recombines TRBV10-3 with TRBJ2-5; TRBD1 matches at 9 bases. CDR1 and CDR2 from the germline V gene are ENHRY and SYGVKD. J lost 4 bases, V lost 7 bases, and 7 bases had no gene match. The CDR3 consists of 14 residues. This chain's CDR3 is CAINRGTGLETQYF. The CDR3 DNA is TGTGCCATCAACCGCGGGACAGGGTTAGAGACCCAGTACTTC.

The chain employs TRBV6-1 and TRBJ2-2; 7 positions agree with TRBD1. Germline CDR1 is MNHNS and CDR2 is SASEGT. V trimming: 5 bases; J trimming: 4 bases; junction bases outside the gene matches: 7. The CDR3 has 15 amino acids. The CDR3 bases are TGTGCCAGCAGTAAACGCCGGGACAGCACCGGGGAGCTGTTTTTT. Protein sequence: CASSKRRDSTGELFF.

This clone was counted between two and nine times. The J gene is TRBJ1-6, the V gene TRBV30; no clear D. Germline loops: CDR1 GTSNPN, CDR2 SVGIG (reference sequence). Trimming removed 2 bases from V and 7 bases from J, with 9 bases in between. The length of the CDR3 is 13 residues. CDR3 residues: CAWSPQTNSPLHF. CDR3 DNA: TGTGCCTGGAGTCCCCAGACAAATTCACCCCTCCACTTT.

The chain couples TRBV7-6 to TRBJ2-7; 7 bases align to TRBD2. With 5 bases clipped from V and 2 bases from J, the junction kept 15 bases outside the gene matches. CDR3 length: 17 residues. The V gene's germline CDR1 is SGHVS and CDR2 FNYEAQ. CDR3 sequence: CASSPTGPLAVAYEQYF. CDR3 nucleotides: TGTGCCAGCAGCCCCACAGGTCCGCTAGCGGTAGCCTACGAGCAGTACTTC.

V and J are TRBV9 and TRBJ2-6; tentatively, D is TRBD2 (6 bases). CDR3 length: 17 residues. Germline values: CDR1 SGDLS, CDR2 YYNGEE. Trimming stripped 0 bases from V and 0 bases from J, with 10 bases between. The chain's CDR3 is CASSVGGTFSGANVLTF. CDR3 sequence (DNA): TGTGCCAGCAGCGTAGGTGGGACTTTCTCTGGGGCCAACGTCCTGACTTTC.

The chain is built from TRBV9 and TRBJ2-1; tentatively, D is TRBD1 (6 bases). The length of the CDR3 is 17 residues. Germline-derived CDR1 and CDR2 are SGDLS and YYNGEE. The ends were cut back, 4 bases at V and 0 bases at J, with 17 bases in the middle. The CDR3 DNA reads TGTGCCAGCAGCCTCAGGGGCGGAGGATACTCCTACAATGAGCAGTTCTTC. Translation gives CASSLRGGGYSYNEQFF.

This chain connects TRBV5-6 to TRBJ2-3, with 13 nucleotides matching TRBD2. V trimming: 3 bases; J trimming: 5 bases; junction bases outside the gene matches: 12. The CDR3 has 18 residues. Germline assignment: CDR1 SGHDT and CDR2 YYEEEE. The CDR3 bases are TGTGCCAGCAGCTCACCTCGCGTGACTAGCGGGGGGATAGATACGCAGTATTTT. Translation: CASSSPRVTSGGIDTQYF.

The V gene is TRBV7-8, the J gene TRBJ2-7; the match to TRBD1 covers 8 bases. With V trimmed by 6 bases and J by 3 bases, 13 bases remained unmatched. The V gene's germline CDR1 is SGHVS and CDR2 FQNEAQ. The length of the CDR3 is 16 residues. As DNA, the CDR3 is TGTGCCAGCAGATCGACAGGGGATCCGAAATACTACGAGCAGTACTTC. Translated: CASRSTGDPKYYEQYF.

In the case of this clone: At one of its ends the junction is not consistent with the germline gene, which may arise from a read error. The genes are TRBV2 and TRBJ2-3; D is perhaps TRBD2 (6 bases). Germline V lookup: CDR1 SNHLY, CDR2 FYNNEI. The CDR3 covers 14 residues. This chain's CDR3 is CASSPISSGDLVNF. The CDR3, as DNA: TGTGCCAGCAGTCCCATAAGTTCGGGGGACCTCGTAAATTTT. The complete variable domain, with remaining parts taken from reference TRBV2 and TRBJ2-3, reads EPEVTQTPSHQVTQMGQEVILRCVPISNHLYFYWYRQILGQKVEFLVSFYNNEISEKSEIFDDQFSVERPDGSNFTLKIRSTKLEDSAMYFCASSPISSGDLVNFGPGTRLTVL.

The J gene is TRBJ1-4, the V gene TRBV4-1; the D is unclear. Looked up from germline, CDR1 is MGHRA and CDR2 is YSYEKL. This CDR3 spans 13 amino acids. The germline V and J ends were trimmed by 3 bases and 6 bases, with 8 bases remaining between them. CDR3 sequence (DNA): TGCGCCAGCAGCCACTCGGGTTATGAAAAACTGTTTTTT. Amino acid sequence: CASSHSGYEKLFF.

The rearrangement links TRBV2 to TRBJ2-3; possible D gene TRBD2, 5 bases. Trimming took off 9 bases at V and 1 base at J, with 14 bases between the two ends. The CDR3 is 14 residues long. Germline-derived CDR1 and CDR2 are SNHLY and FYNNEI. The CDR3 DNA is TGTGCCAGTCGAATACCCGGGGGCACAGATACGCAGTATTTT. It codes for CASRIPGGTDTQYF.

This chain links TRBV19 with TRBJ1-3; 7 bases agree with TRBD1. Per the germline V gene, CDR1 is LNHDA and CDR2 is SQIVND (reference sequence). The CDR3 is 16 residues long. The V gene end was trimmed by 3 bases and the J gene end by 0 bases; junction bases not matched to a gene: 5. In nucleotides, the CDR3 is TGTGCCAGTAGTATGACACAGGGGATCTCTGGAAACACCATATATTTT. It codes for CASSMTQGISGNTIYF.

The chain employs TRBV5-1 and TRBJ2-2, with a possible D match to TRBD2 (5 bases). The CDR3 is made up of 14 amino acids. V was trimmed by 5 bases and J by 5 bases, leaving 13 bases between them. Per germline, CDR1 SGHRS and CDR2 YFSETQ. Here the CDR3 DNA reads TGCGCCAGCAGGGTGCTAGCAGAGACCGGGGAGCTGTTTTTT. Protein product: CASRVLAETGELFF.